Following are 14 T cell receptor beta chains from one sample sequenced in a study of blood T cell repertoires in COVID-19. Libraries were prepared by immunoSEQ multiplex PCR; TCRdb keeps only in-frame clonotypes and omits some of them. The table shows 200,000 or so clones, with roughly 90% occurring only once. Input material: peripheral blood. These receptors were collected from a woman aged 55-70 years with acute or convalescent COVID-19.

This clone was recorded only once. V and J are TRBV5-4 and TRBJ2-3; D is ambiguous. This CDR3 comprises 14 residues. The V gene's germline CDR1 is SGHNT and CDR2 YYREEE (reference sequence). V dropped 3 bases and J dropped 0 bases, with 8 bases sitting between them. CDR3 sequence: CASSSHRSTDTQYF. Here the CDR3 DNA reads TGTGCCAGCAGCTCCCACCGGAGCACAGATACGCAGTATTTT.

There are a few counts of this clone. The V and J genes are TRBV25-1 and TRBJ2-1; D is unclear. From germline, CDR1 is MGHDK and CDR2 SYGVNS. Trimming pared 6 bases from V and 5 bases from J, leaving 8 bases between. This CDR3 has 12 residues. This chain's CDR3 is CASSYAHNEQFF. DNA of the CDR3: TGTGCCAGCAGCTATGCCCACAATGAGCAGTTCTTC.

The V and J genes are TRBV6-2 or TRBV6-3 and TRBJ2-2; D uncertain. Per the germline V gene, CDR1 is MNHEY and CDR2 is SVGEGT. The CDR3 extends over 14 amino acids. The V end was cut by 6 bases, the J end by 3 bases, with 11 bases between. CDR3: CASSSGTDTGELFF. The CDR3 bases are TGTGCCAGCAGCTCCGGCACAGACACCGGGGAGCTGTTTTTT.

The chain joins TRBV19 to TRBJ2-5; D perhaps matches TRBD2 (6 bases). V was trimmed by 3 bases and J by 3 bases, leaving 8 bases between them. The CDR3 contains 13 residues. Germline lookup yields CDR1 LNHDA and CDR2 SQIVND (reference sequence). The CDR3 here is CASSMSGEETQYF. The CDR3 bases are TGTGCCAGTAGTATGTCGGGAGAAGAGACCCAGTACTTC.

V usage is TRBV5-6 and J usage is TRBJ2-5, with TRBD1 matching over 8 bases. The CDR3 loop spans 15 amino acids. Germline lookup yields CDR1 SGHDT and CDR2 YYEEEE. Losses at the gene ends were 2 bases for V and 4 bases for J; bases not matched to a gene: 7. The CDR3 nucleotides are TGTGCCAGCAGCTTATGGCAGGGGGCGGGAGAGACCCAGTACTTC. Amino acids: CASSLWQGAGETQYF.

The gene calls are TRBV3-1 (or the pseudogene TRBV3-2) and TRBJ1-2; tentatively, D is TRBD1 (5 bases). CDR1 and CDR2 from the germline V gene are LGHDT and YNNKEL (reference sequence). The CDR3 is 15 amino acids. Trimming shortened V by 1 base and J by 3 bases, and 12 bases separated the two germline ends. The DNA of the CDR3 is TGTGCCAGCAGCCAAGGTCAGGGTCTTTACTATGGCTACACCTTC. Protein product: CASSQGQGLYYGYTF.

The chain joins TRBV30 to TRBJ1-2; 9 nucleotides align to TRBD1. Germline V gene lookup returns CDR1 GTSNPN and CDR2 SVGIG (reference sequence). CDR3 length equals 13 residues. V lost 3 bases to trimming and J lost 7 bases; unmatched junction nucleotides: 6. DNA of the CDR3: TGTGCCTGGAGCCCGGGACAGGGAGGTGGCTACACCTTC. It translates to CAWSPGQGGGYTF.

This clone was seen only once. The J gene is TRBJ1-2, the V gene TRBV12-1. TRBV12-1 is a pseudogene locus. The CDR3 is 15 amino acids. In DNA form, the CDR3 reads TGTGCCAGCAGCTTTGAGAGGTACTTTTACTATGGCCACACCTTC. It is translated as CASSFERYFYYGHTF.

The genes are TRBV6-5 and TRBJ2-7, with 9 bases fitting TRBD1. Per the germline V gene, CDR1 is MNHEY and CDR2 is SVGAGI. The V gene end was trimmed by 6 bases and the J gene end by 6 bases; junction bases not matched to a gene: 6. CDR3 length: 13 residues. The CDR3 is CASRVDRGVEQYF. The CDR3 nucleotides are TGTGCCAGCAGGGTAGACAGGGGGGTCGAGCAGTACTTC.

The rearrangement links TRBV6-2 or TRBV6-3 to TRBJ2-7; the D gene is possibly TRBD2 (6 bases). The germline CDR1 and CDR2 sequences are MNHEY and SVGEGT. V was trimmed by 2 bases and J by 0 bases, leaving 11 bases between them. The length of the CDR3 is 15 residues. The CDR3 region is CASSYPLAASYEQYF. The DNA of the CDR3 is TGTGCCAGCAGTTACCCCTTAGCGGCCTCCTACGAGCAGTACTTC.

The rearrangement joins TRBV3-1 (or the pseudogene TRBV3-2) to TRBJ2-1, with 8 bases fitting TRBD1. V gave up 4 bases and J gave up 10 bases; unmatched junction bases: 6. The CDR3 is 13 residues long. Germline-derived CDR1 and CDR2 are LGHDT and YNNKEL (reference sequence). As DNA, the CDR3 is TGTGCCAGCAGCCTCGCAGGGGGCGAGGAGCAGTTCTTC. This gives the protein CASSLAGGEEQFF.

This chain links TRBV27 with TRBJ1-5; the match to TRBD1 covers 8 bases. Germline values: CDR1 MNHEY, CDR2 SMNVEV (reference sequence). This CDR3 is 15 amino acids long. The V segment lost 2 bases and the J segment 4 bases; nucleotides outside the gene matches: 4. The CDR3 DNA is TGTGCCAGCAGTTTAGGTACAGGGGGAAATCAGCCCCAGCATTTT. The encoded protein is CASSLGTGGNQPQHF.

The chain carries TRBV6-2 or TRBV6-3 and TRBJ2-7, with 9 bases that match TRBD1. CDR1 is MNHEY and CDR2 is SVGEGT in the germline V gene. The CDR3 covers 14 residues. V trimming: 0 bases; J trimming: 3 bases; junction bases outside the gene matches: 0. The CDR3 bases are TGTGCCAGCAGTTACTCGACAGGGGGCTACGAGCAGTACTTC. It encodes CASSYSTGGYEQYF.

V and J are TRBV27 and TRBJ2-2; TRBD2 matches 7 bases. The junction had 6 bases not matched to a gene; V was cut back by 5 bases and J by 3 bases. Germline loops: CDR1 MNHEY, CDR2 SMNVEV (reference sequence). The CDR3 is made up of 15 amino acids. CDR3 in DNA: TGTGCCAGCAGTCCCCGGGAGGCCGACACCGGGGAGCTGTTTTTT. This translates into CASSPREADTGELFF.